These 20 T cell receptor beta chains originate from one sample sequenced in a study of CD8 T cells in ankylosing spondylitis. Study findings and constraints: A motif in TCR beta, a set of several highly homologous variants, appeared characteristic of ankylosing spondylitis blood.

TCRdb re-derived calls from the 5' RACE reads in MiXCR, one entry per CDR3 protein. The table shows fewer than 750,000 distinct CDR3 sequences, with around a fifth occurring only once. These receptors lack a known antigen. The sample taken for sequencing was blood, either unsorted or a sorted T cell fraction (not recorded which). Receptors were obtained from a male donor with ankylosing spondylitis.

This clonotype has more than one count but fewer than ten. The chain carries TRBV11-3 and TRBJ2-1; tentatively, D is TRBD1 or TRBD2 (5 bases each). The germline V gene encodes CDR1 SGHNT and CDR2 YENEEA. This CDR3 has 17 amino acids. The V end lost 6 bases, the J end lost 1 base, and 19 bases lay between the germline ends. The CDR3 nucleotides read TGTGCCAGCAGGGAGGTGGGGCTGGGTAGGTCCTACAATGAGCAGTTCTTC. Protein: CASREVGLGRSYNEQFF.

The chain joins TRBV12-3 or TRBV12-4 to TRBJ2-3; 8 bases agree with TRBD2. The CDR3 runs to 16 residues. The J segment lost 6 bases and the V segment lost 1 base, leaving 9 bases of the junction unmatched. The DNA for the CDR3 is TGTGCCAGCAGTTTAGGTAGCGGGGTGGGAGCGGATACGCAGTATTTT. As protein: CASSLGSGVGADTQYF.

CDR3 in DNA: TGTGCCATCGCATCGCGGCTAGCGGGAGTCGGGGAGCTGTTTTTT. Its protein is CAIASRLAGVGELFF. J is TRBJ2-2 and V is TRBV7-9, with 10 bases identical to TRBD2. This CDR3 is 15 amino acids long. Germline loops: CDR1 SEHNR, CDR2 FQNEAQ (reference sequence). J gave up 7 bases and V 10 bases, and 12 bases lay outside the gene matches.

The chain uses TRBV20-1 and TRBJ1-2, with D uncertain. The germline gives CDR1 DFQATT, CDR2 SNEGSKA (reference sequence). V lost 5 bases and J 4 bases, leaving 8 bases between the germline ends. The CDR3 contains 11 residues. The CDR3 sequence: CSAYQTYGYTF. The CDR3 DNA reads as TGCAGTGCTTATCAAACCTATGGCTACACCTTC.

This clonotype occurred a few times. This sequence joins TRBV12-3 or TRBV12-4 and TRBJ1-5, with TRBD1 matching over 9 bases. The length of the CDR3 is 19 residues. J lost 0 bases, V lost 5 bases, and 14 bases had no gene match. The CDR3 DNA follows: TGTGCCAGCAGTCGCTCCACGGGACAGGGTGTCTATAGCAATCAGCCCCAGCATTTT. Its translation: CASSRSTGQGVYSNQPQHF.

The rearrangement uses TRBV25-1 and TRBJ2-1, with 7 positions matching TRBD2. Germline CDR1 is MGHDK and CDR2 is SYGVNS. Trimming took 4 bases from V and 6 from J; bases not matched to a gene: 9. This CDR3 has 15 amino acids. CDR3 nucleotide sequence: TGTGCCAGCAGTGCGGGCGGGAGTTTCACCAATGAGCAGTTCTTC. This sequence encodes CASSAGGSFTNEQFF. Variable domain in full (rest from reference TRBV25-1 and TRBJ2-1): EADIYQTPRYLVIGTGKKITLECSQTMGHDKMYWYQQDPGMELHLIHYSYGVNSTEKGDLSSESTVSRIRTEHFPLTLESARPSHTSQYLCASSAGGSFTNEQFFGPGTRLTVL.

J is TRBJ1-2 and V is TRBV28; the match to TRBD1 covers 8 bases. Germline loops: CDR1 MDHEN, CDR2 SYDVKM. V dropped 6 bases and J dropped 8; count of bases not matched to a gene: 5. This CDR3 has 12 amino acids. Here the CDR3 DNA reads TGTGCCAGCAGGGCAGGGGGCGGCGGCTACACCTTC. Protein: CASRAGGGGYTF.

The genes are TRBV29-1 and TRBJ2-2; D remains ambiguous. Looked up from germline, CDR1 is SQVTM and CDR2 is ANQGSEA. V was pared by 7 bases and J by 0 bases, with 15 bases between. The CDR3 covers 15 residues. This CDR3 reads CSARDAGANTGELFF. In DNA form, the CDR3 reads TGCAGCGCCCGTGACGCCGGTGCGAACACCGGGGAGCTGTTTTTT.

In this sample, this clonotype turned up a few times. V and J are TRBV5-1 and TRBJ1-1; D call uncertain. The CDR3 contains 15 residues. Per germline, CDR1 SGHRS and CDR2 YFSETQ. V was clipped by 0 bases and J by 0 bases, with 9 bases between them. CDR3 sequence: CASSLGVSMNTEAFF. Written as DNA, the CDR3 is TGCGCCAGCAGCTTGGGTGTCAGTATGAACACTGAAGCTTTCTTT.

The J gene is TRBJ2-3, the V gene TRBV12-3 or TRBV12-4; the D gene is possibly TRBD1 (5 bases). This CDR3 has 16 residues. V was trimmed by 3 bases and J by 8 bases, leaving 21 bases between them. The CDR3 protein is CASSFSHFTGTGTQYF. The CDR3 DNA sequence: TGTGCCAGCAGTTTTAGTCACTTCACAGGCACGGGTACGCAGTATTTT.

A word on this clonotype: The conserved final phenylalanine or tryptophan is absent from the CDR3, which likely points to a read error. Here the CDR3 DNA reads TGCGCCAGCAGCCGACTGGGGGGTCAGCTTGCAGATACGCAGTATTTA. It codes for CASSRLGGQLADTQYL. The V and J genes are TRBV5-1 and TRBJ2-3; tentative D call: TRBD2 (6 bases). Trimming cost V 4 bases and J 4 bases, with 19 bases left between them. Germline-derived CDR1 and CDR2 are SGHRS and YFSETQ. This CDR3 contains 16 residues.

The sample holds many counts of this clonotype. The gene calls are TRBV10-3 and TRBJ2-1; the D gene is possibly TRBD2 (6 bases). Per the germline V gene, CDR1 is ENHRY and CDR2 is SYGVKD. V gave up 0 bases and J gave up 9 bases, with 12 bases separating them. CDR3 length: 14 amino acids. The CDR3 here is CAISESEGLGEQFF. Here the CDR3 DNA reads TGTGCCATCAGTGAGTCGGAGGGGCTGGGTGAGCAGTTCTTC.

The chain combines TRBV7-9 with TRBJ2-3; unclear D gene. This CDR3 is 15 amino acids long. CDR1 is SEHNR, CDR2 FQNEAQ, per germline (reference sequence). Trimming stripped 1 base from V and 2 bases from J, with 10 bases between. CDR3 loop: CASSLVGSPTDTQYF. The CDR3 bases are TGTGCCAGCAGCTTAGTTGGCAGTCCCACAGATACGCAGTATTTT.

This chain uses TRBV11-2 with TRBJ2-1; D is ambiguous. Germline assignment: CDR1 SGHAT and CDR2 FQNNGV. CDR3 length: 16 residues. Trimming cost V 5 bases and J 0 bases, with 14 bases left between them. The chain's CDR3 is CASSKSGLSSYNEQFF. The CDR3 DNA follows: TGTGCCAGCAGCAAGTCCGGGCTCAGCTCCTACAATGAGCAGTTCTTC.

The V and J genes are TRBV9 and TRBJ2-1; no firm D call. The germline V gene encodes CDR1 SGDLS and CDR2 YYNGEE. This CDR3 contains 13 residues. V was clipped by 0 bases and J by 9 bases, with 10 bases between them. Here the CDR3 DNA reads TGTGCCAGCAGCGTAGGACATGGCAGTGAGCAGTTCTTC. This codes for CASSVGHGSEQFF.

This clonotype has more than one count but fewer than ten. The rearrangement uses TRBV5-1 and TRBJ1-3; D is unresolved. Trimming pared 0 bases from V and 0 bases from J, leaving 10 bases between. Germline assignment: CDR1 SGHRS and CDR2 YFSETQ. The CDR3 sequence is 16 residues long. CDR3 coding DNA: TGCGCCAGCAGCTTGGCCACAGCCAGCTCTGGAAACACCATATATTTT. As protein: CASSLATASSGNTIYF.

This clonotype was recorded many times. This chain links TRBV24-1 with TRBJ2-1; D gene ambiguous. V was trimmed by 5 bases and J by 2 bases, leaving 6 bases between them. The length of the CDR3 is 13 residues. Germline assignment: CDR1 KGHDR and CDR2 SFDVKD. The CDR3 DNA sequence: TGTGCCACCAGTGCTGGGCCCTACAATGAGCAGTTCTTC. Its translation is CATSAGPYNEQFF.

The V and J genes are TRBV6-2 or TRBV6-3 and TRBJ2-7; 7 nucleotides align to TRBD1. This CDR3 contains 15 residues. In germline, CDR1 is MNHEY, CDR2 SVGEGT. With 5 bases clipped from V and 6 bases from J, the junction kept 13 bases outside the gene matches. CDR3 loop: CASSRPRTGIGEQYF. The DNA for the CDR3 is TGTGCCAGCAGTCGACCCAGGACAGGTATAGGCGAGCAGTACTTC.

This clonotype was observed a handful of times. The rearrangement joins TRBV7-3 to TRBJ2-7, with unresolved D. CDR1 is SGHTA, CDR2 FQGTGA, per germline. Trimming took 4 bases from V and 7 from J, leaving 17 bases between them. CDR3 size: 14 residues. CDR3 sequence (DNA): TGTGCCAGCAGCTCCCTCGCGCGTTTTGTGGAGCAGTACTTC. It codes for CASSSLARFVEQYF.

The chain combines TRBV20-1 with TRBJ2-7; D gene ambiguous. The CDR3 extends over 13 amino acids. With 7 bases removed from V and 4 bases from J, the gap between germline ends came to 17 bases. Germline V gene sequence: CDR1 DFQATT, CDR2 SNEGSKA (reference sequence). CDR3 coding DNA: TGCAGTGTTATCCGGCTCTCTGAGTACGAGCAGTACTTC. Translation gives CSVIRLSEYEQYF.